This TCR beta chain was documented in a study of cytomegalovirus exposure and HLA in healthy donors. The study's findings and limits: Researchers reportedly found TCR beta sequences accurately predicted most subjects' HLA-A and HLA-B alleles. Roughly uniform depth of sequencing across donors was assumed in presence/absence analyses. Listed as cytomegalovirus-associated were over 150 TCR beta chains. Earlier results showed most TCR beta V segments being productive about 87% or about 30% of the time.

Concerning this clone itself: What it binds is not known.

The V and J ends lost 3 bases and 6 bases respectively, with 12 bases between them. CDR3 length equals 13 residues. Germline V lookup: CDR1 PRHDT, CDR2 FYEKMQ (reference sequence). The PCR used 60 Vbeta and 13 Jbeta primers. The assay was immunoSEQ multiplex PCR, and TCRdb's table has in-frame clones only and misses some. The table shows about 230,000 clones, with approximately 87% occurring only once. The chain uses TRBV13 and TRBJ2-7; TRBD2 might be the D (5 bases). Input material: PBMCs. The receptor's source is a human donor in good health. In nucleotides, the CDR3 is TGTGCCAGCAGCTTCAGGACTGCCCCCGAGCAGTACTTC. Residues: CASSFRTAPEQYF.